This TCR beta chain was sequenced in a study of early T cells in non-severe SARS-CoV-2 infection. About the study: Whole-blood bulk RNA, unsorted, was sequenced, and chains were unpaired. Study results and caveats: CD4 and private specificities were missed by VDJdb matching, which favored anti-spike CD8 responses.

Details on this clonotype: As yet, its antigen is unknown.

Each single cDNA molecule received a unique molecular identifier. TCRdb re-called the 5' RACE reads through MiXCR, storing one row per CDR3 protein. The sample includes about 59,000 distinct CDR3 sequences, around 13% of them seen just once. CDR1 is SQVTM, CDR2 ANQGSEA, per germline. V dropped 6 bases and J dropped 5 bases, with 10 bases sitting between them. The CDR3 is made up of 12 amino acids. This chain links TRBV29-1 with TRBJ2-2, with D tentatively TRBD1 (6 bases). This receptor was obtained from an adult who was a healthcare worker with PCR-confirmed SARS-CoV-2 infection or an uninfected control (not recorded which). The material sequenced was whole blood, taken at baseline. This chain's CDR3 is CSVPGQTGELFF. In nucleotides, the CDR3 is TGCAGCGTCCCGGGACAAACCGGGGAGCTGTTTTTT.